This T cell receptor (beta chain) was retrieved from a study of CD8 T cells in Susac syndrome. Random hexamers were used to reverse transcribe about 0.5 to 1 ug of RNA. TCR beta CDR3 was amplified by immunoSEQ covering 54 Vbeta and 13 Jbeta. TCRdb re-analysed the immunoSEQ multiplex PCR reads in MiXCR, keeping a single row per CDR3 protein. In the table there are approximately 46,000 distinct CDR3 sequences, 80% to 95% of which are singletons. Sequencing of TCR beta drew on CD8+ and CD4+ T cells from blood. The sequencing sample was made of CD8+ T cells from PBMCs. The sequence was collected from a human donor in good health.

The CDR3 DNA is TGCGCCAGCAGCTCGACTAGCGGGAGAGTTAATGAGCAGTTCTTC. Translated, it gives CASSSTSGRVNEQFF. The chain carries TRBV5-1 and TRBJ2-1; 12 bases are a match to TRBD2. This CDR3 has 15 residues. Germline assignment: CDR1 SGHRS and CDR2 YFSETQ. V shed 3 bases, J shed 7 bases, and the junction held 5 bases outside the gene matches.